Listed here is a single TCR beta chain. Its antigen is not known. Germline V gene sequence: CDR1 LNHDA, CDR2 SQIVND (reference sequence). Trimming cost V 5 bases and J 5 bases, with 18 bases left between them. This CDR3 is 15 amino acids long. The source of the sample is a study of T cell responses to AZD1222 COVID-19 vaccine. General study findings and limits: Unmutated variant regions are reportedly the target of nearly half of TCRs that are spike-specific. Repertoire sampling occurred only after the peak T cell response. The study found Spike-specific TCR breadth and depth rose after two AZD1222 doses. Clonal diversity was possibly underestimated, and the donors were mostly white British, with more females.

TCRdb keeps only in-frame clones here, not all; method: immunoSEQ multiplex PCR. This table has some 130,000 clones, nearly 90% appearing once. The receptor comes from an adult who received the AZD1222 COVID-19 vaccine. Material: peripheral blood, obtained 28 days after the second AZD1222 dose. J is TRBJ2-5 and V is TRBV19; weak D call: TRBD2 (6 bases). Written as DNA, the CDR3 is TGTGCCAGTAGTTTTCGACTAGGCCGGGGGGAGACCCAGTACTTC. Amino acid sequence: CASSFRLGRGETQYF.